This T cell receptor (beta chain) was captured by sequencing in a study of T cells in localized non-small cell lung cancer. Method: immunoSEQ multiplex PCR; TCRdb's copy keeps in-frame clones and lacks some. The sample consists of fewer than 3,000 clones, less than 25% of them appearing once. Details on this clone: Its target is not known.

Study-wide points: The highest T cell clonality was in uninvolved adjacent lung, above tumor. Sequencing was limited to one tumor region, leaving the possibility of heterogeneity open. Longer overall survival associated with higher blood T cell density; shorter survival with higher adjacent-lung clonality. A median roughly 57 of the top 100 tumor clones appeared in adjacent lung.

V trimming: 3 bases; J trimming: 3 bases; junction bases outside the gene matches: 6. The length of the CDR3 is 15 residues. The germline V gene encodes CDR1 SGDLS and CDR2 YYNGEE. This sequence joins TRBV9 and TRBJ2-5; 9 bases fit TRBD1. The clonotype was recovered from an older female donor with stage I lung adenocarcinoma. Sequenced material: lung tumor tissue, taken before any cancer treatment. This CDR3 is CASSEQGAWEETQYF. In DNA, the CDR3 is TGTGCCAGCAGCGAACAGGGGGCGTGGGAAGAGACCCAGTACTTC.